A selection of T cell receptor beta chains follows, all from one sample in a study of cytomegalovirus exposure and HLA in healthy donors. The table came from immunoSEQ multiplex PCR; TCRdb's copy has only in-frame clones and leaves some out. The table shows under 200,000 clones, with approximately 85% occurring only once. Input material: PBMCs. The receptors come from a middle-aged man in good health and CMV-seropositive. Both conserved end residues are part of each CDR3. The order of the fields is J gene, D gene, V gene, clone size, CDR3 DNA, CDR3 protein. A D gene is named only where the DNA matches it firmly. Clone size, where shown, is once, few, many, or a class for clones that have expanded.

j_gene: TRBJ2-1
d_gene: NA
v_gene: TRBV29-1
abundance: NA
CDR3nt: TGCAGCGGGGGGCAGTCCTCCTACAACAATGAGCAGTTCTTC
CDR3aa: CSGGQSSYNNEQFF

j_gene: TRBJ1-1
d_gene: TRBD1
v_gene: TRBV4-3
abundance: NA
CDR3nt: TGCGCCAGCAGCCAATTTTCAGACAGGGGCGGTAGCACTGAAGCTTTCTTT
CDR3aa: CASSQFSDRGGSTEAFF

j_gene: TRBJ1-6
d_gene: TRBD1
v_gene: TRBV6-6
abundance: few
CDR3nt: TGTGCCAGCAGTCTAACCGGGACAGAAAATTCACCCCTCCACTTT
CDR3aa: CASSLTGTENSPLHF

j_gene: TRBJ2-3
d_gene: TRBD1
v_gene: TRBV18
abundance: few
CDR3nt: TGTGCCAGCTCACTAGACAGGGGTACAGATACGCAGTATTTT
CDR3aa: CASSLDRGTDTQYF

j_gene: TRBJ2-7
d_gene: NA
v_gene: TRBV13
abundance: NA
CDR3nt: TGTGCCAGCAGCTTAAGTCCCAGGCAGGGTAACTACGAGCAGTACTTC
CDR3aa: CASSLSPRQGNYEQYF

j_gene: TRBJ1-5
d_gene: NA
v_gene: TRBV28
abundance: NA
CDR3nt: TGTGCCAGCACCACTTACAGCCTCTATCAGCCCCAGCATTTT
CDR3aa: CASTTYSLYQPQHF

j_gene: TRBJ1-3
d_gene: TRBD1
v_gene: TRBV9
abundance: NA
CDR3nt: TGTGCCAGCAGCCCAGGACAGGGAGCCTCCGGAAACACCATATATTTT
CDR3aa: CASSPGQGASGNTIYF

j_gene: TRBJ2-3
d_gene: TRBD2
v_gene: TRBV9
abundance: NA
CDR3nt: TGTGCCAGCAGCCCCCGGGGTAGCGGGAGGGCCTCAGGCACAGATACGCAGTATTTT
CDR3aa: CASSPRGSGRASGTDTQYF

j_gene: TRBJ2-7
d_gene: TRBD2
v_gene: TRBV7-2
abundance: NA
CDR3nt: TGTGCCAGCAGCTTATTACCCCTAGCGGGGACCTACGAGCAGTACTTC
CDR3aa: CASSLLPLAGTYEQYF

j_gene: TRBJ1-5
d_gene: TRBD1
v_gene: TRBV7-7
abundance: NA
CDR3nt: TGTGCTAGCAGCTTGGGACAGGATCAGCCCCAGCATTTT
CDR3aa: CASSLGQDQPQHF

j_gene: TRBJ2-7
d_gene: NA
v_gene: TRBV28
abundance: few
CDR3nt: TGTGCCACTAGCTCGACCCTGCACGAGCAGTACTTC
CDR3aa: CATSSTLHEQYF

j_gene: TRBJ2-4
d_gene: NA
v_gene: TRBV7-2
abundance: NA
CDR3nt: TGTGCCAGCAGCCTCGGAGGGGGCACCGGGGCCAAAAACAGTCAGTACTTC
CDR3aa: CASSLGGGTGAKNSQYF

j_gene: TRBJ1-1
d_gene: NA
v_gene: TRBV5-1
abundance: NA
CDR3nt: TGCGCCAGCAGCTTGCCAGGGTTGAACACTGAAGCTTTCTTT
CDR3aa: CASSLPGLNTEAFF

j_gene: TRBJ2-1
d_gene: TRBD2
v_gene: TRBV4-1
abundance: NA
CDR3nt: TGCGCCAGCAGCCTGCTCGGGGGGGCGGGATTTAGTCATGAGCAGTTCTTC
CDR3aa: CASSLLGGAGFSHEQFF

j_gene: TRBJ2-3
d_gene: NA
v_gene: TRBV4-2
abundance: NA
CDR3nt: TGTGCCAGCAGCCAAGTCTCACAGGGAACAGATACGCAGTATTTT
CDR3aa: CASSQVSQGTDTQYF

j_gene: TRBJ2-3
d_gene: NA
v_gene: TRBV28
abundance: NA
CDR3nt: TGTGCCAGCAGTTTATACTACAGGGCAGATACGCAGTATTTT
CDR3aa: CASSLYYRADTQYF

j_gene: TRBJ1-2
d_gene: NA
v_gene: TRBV9
abundance: NA
CDR3nt: TGTGCCAGCACCCTAAACTCGGGTTCTAACTATGGCTACACCTTC
CDR3aa: CASTLNSGSNYGYTF

j_gene: TRBJ2-1
d_gene: TRBD2
v_gene: TRBV7-3
abundance: NA
CDR3nt: TGTGCCAGCAGCTTAAATAGCGGGGGCCTTGAGCAGTTCTTC
CDR3aa: CASSLNSGGLEQFF

j_gene: TRBJ1-3
d_gene: NA
v_gene: TRBV23-1
abundance: NA
CDR3nt: TGCGCCAGCACCCACCAACCCTACTCTGGAAACACCATATATTTT
CDR3aa: CASTHQPYSGNTIYF

j_gene: TRBJ2-6
d_gene: TRBD2
v_gene: TRBV5-1
abundance: NA
CDR3nt: TGCGCCAGCAGCCAAACTAGCGGGGGGGCAACCGGGGCCAACGTCCTGACTTTC
CDR3aa: CASSQTSGGATGANVLTF

j_gene: TRBJ1-2
d_gene: NA
v_gene: TRBV29-1
abundance: NA
CDR3nt: TGCAGCGTTGAAGATGAGGGAGGGAATGGCTACACCTTC
CDR3aa: CSVEDEGGNGYTF

j_gene: TRBJ2-3
d_gene: TRBD2
v_gene: TRBV6-6
abundance: NA
CDR3nt: TGTGCCAGCAGTTACTCTAGCGGGTACACAGATACGCAGTATTTT
CDR3aa: CASSYSSGYTDTQYF

j_gene: TRBJ1-2
d_gene: TRBD1
v_gene: TRBV7-3
abundance: NA
CDR3nt: TGTGCCAGCAGCTTGACAGGGGCCAACTATGGCTACACCTTC
CDR3aa: CASSLTGANYGYTF

j_gene: TRBJ2-7
d_gene: NA
v_gene: TRBV7-9
abundance: NA
CDR3nt: TGTGCCAGCAGCTTCCCAGGGGACTACGAGCAGTACTTC
CDR3aa: CASSFPGDYEQYF

j_gene: TRBJ2-5
d_gene: NA
v_gene: TRBV5-1
abundance: NA
CDR3nt: TGCGCCAGCAGCTTAGCGCGGGGTAAAGAGACCCAGTACTTC
CDR3aa: CASSLARGKETQYF

j_gene: TRBJ1-1
d_gene: NA
v_gene: TRBV6-5
abundance: NA
CDR3nt: TGTGCCAGCAGCGATAGATTTAGTAACACTGAAGCTTTCTTT
CDR3aa: CASSDRFSNTEAFF

j_gene: TRBJ2-2
d_gene: NA
v_gene: TRBV4-3
abundance: few
CDR3nt: TGCGCCAGCAGCCAAGATTACAACAGTGGAACCGGGGAGCTGTTTTTT
CDR3aa: CASSQDYNSGTGELFF

j_gene: TRBJ2-5
d_gene: TRBD1
v_gene: TRBV29-1
abundance: NA
CDR3nt: TGCAGCGTTGAAAGGGCGACAGGGGAAGGTGAGACCCAGTACTTC
CDR3aa: CSVERATGEGETQYF

j_gene: TRBJ2-5
d_gene: TRBD2
v_gene: TRBV7-9
abundance: few
CDR3nt: TGTGCCAGCAGCCCCCCCAGCGGGAGGCTCCATAGCAAAGAGACCCAGTACTTC
CDR3aa: CASSPPSGRLHSKETQYF

j_gene: TRBJ2-3
d_gene: NA
v_gene: TRBV13
abundance: NA
CDR3nt: TGTGCCAGCAGCCCCCCTAGCACAGATACGCAGTATTTT
CDR3aa: CASSPPSTDTQYF

j_gene: TRBJ2-7
d_gene: NA
v_gene: TRBV7-3
abundance: NA
CDR3nt: TGTGCCAGCAGCCAAGGGACATCAAGGCAGTACTTC
CDR3aa: CASSQGTSRQYF

j_gene: TRBJ2-5
d_gene: NA
v_gene: TRBV14
abundance: NA
CDR3nt: TGTGCCAGCAGCCAAGGAGGATCAGAGACCCAGTACTTC
CDR3aa: CASSQGGSETQYF

j_gene: TRBJ2-1
d_gene: NA
v_gene: TRBV25-1
abundance: once
CDR3nt: TGTGCCAGCAGTGATACTACTACTAGTAATGAGCAGTTCTTC
CDR3aa: CASSDTTTSNEQFF

j_gene: TRBJ2-7
d_gene: TRBD2
v_gene: TRBV6-5
abundance: NA
CDR3nt: TGTGCCAGCAGGGAGACTAGCGACGACTACGAGCAGTACTTC
CDR3aa: CASRETSDDYEQYF

j_gene: TRBJ1-5
d_gene: NA
v_gene: TRBV15
abundance: once
CDR3nt: TGTGCCACCAGCAGACTTGATCAGCCCCAGCATTTT
CDR3aa: CATSRLDQPQHF

j_gene: TRBJ2-1
d_gene: TRBD2
v_gene: TRBV11-3
abundance: NA
CDR3nt: TGTGCCAGCAGCTTCCCTAGCGGGGGGACTGAGCAGTTCTTC
CDR3aa: CASSFPSGGTEQFF

j_gene: TRBJ1-4
d_gene: TRBD1
v_gene: TRBV9
abundance: NA
CDR3nt: TGTGCCAGCAGCGTACGGGGACAGGGGGATGAAAAACTGTTTTTT
CDR3aa: CASSVRGQGDEKLFF

j_gene: TRBJ1-4
d_gene: NA
v_gene: TRBV18
abundance: NA
CDR3nt: TGTGCCAGCTCACCACGAGCAACTAATGAAAAACTGTTTTTT
CDR3aa: CASSPRATNEKLFF

j_gene: TRBJ2-7
d_gene: NA
v_gene: TRBV5-6
abundance: NA
CDR3nt: TGTGCCAGCAGCTTGGGACAGCCCTCTTACGAGCAGTACTTC
CDR3aa: CASSLGQPSYEQYF

j_gene: TRBJ2-5
d_gene: TRBD2
v_gene: TRBV28
abundance: few
CDR3nt: TGTGCCAGCAGTTTGGGTAGCGGGGCCCAAGAGACCCAGTACTTC
CDR3aa: CASSLGSGAQETQYF

j_gene: TRBJ1-1
d_gene: TRBD1
v_gene: TRBV29-1
abundance: NA
CDR3nt: TGCAGCGTCCTAGGACAGGAGGTCGGACGGGGTACTGAAGCTTTCTTT
CDR3aa: CSVLGQEVGRGTEAFF

j_gene: TRBJ1-6
d_gene: NA
v_gene: TRBV5-6
abundance: NA
CDR3nt: TGTGCCAGCAGCTTGGCGGCAGGGCCAGAATCACCCCTCCACTTT
CDR3aa: CASSLAAGPESPLHF

j_gene: TRBJ2-1
d_gene: TRBD2
v_gene: TRBV27
abundance: NA
CDR3nt: TGTGCCAGCAGTTCCCGAGGGGCGGGAGTTTCCTACAATGAGCAGTTCTTC
CDR3aa: CASSSRGAGVSYNEQFF

j_gene: TRBJ2-1
d_gene: TRBD2
v_gene: TRBV9
abundance: once
CDR3nt: TGTGCCAGCAGCGTAGTAGCGGGAGGGACCGGGGGTGAGCAGTTCTTC
CDR3aa: CASSVVAGGTGGEQFF

j_gene: TRBJ2-2
d_gene: TRBD1
v_gene: TRBV2
abundance: NA
CDR3nt: TGTGCCAGCAGGGAGACAGGGGCGAACACCGGGGAGCTGTTTTTT
CDR3aa: CASRETGANTGELFF

j_gene: TRBJ1-2
d_gene: TRBD1
v_gene: TRBV7-3
abundance: NA
CDR3nt: TGTGCCAGCAGCACTACCGGGACAGTCAGTTATGGCTACACCTTC
CDR3aa: CASSTTGTVSYGYTF

j_gene: TRBJ1-2
d_gene: NA
v_gene: TRBV7-2
abundance: NA
CDR3nt: TGTGCCAGCAGCTTAGGGGGCAACTATGGCTACACCTTC
CDR3aa: CASSLGGNYGYTF

j_gene: TRBJ2-2
d_gene: TRBD1
v_gene: TRBV11-3
abundance: NA
CDR3nt: TGTGCCAGCAGCTTAGGCCGACAGGGTATCGGGGAGCTGTTTTTT
CDR3aa: CASSLGRQGIGELFF

j_gene: TRBJ1-3
d_gene: NA
v_gene: TRBV6-6
abundance: NA
CDR3nt: TGTGCCAGCAGTGGGACACGTCCTGGAAACACCATATATTTT
CDR3aa: CASSGTRPGNTIYF

j_gene: TRBJ2-3
d_gene: TRBD2
v_gene: TRBV15
abundance: NA
CDR3nt: TGTGCCACCACCCTAGGTGGGGTAGCGGGGGGGGCAGATACGCAGTATTTT
CDR3aa: CATTLGGVAGGADTQYF

j_gene: TRBJ1-1
d_gene: TRBD1
v_gene: TRBV28
abundance: NA
CDR3nt: TGTGCCAGCAGTTTACCCCTTTTGACAGGGGAAAACACTGAAGCTTTCTTT
CDR3aa: CASSLPLLTGENTEAFF

j_gene: TRBJ2-3
d_gene: NA
v_gene: TRBV6-4
abundance: NA
CDR3nt: TGTGCCAGCAGTGAAGGGGGACAAACAGATACGCAGTATTTT
CDR3aa: CASSEGGQTDTQYF

j_gene: TRBJ2-1
d_gene: NA
v_gene: TRBV6-5
abundance: NA
CDR3nt: TGTGCCAGCAGTTACGTGGTCACAGGTAGGGGCAATGAGCAGTTCTTC
CDR3aa: CASSYVVTGRGNEQFF